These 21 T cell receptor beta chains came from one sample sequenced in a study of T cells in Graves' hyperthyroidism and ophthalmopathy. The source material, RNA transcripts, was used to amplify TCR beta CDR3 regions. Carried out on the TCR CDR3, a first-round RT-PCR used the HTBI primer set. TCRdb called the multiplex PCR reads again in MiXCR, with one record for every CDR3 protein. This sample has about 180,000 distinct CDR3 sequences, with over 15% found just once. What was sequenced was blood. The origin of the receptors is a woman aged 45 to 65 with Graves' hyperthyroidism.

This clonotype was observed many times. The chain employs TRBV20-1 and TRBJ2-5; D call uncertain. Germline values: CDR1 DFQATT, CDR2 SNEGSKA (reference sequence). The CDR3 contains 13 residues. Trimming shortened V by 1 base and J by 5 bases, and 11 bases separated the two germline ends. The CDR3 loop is CSARADDTETQYF. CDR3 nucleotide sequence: TGCAGTGCTAGAGCAGATGATACCGAGACCCAGTACTTC.

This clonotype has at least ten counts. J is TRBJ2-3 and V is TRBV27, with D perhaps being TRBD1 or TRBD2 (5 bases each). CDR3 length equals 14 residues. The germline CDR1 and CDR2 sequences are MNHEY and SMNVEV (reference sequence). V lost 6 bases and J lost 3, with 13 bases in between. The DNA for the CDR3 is TGTGCCAGCAGATCTCTGGGGGTTACAGATACGCAGTATTTT. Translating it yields CASRSLGVTDTQYF.

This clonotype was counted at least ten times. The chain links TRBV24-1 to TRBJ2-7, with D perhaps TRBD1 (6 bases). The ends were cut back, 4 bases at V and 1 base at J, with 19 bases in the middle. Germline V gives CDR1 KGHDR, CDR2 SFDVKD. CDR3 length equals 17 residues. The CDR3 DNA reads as TGTGCCACCAGTGAGTCGCCGGGACACCGTGGGTCCTACGAGCAGTACTTC. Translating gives CATSESPGHRGSYEQYF.

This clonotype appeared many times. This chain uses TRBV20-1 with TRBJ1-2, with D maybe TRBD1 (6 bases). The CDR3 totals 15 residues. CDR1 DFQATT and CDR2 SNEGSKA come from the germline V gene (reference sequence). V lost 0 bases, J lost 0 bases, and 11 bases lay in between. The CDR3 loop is CSARDDTGTNYGYTF. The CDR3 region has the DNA TGCAGTGCTAGAGATGACACAGGGACTAACTATGGCTACACCTTC.

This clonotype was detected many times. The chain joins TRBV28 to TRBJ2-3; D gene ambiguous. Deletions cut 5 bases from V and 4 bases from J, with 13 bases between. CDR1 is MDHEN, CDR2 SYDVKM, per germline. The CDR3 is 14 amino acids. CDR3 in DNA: TGTGCCAGCAGTACGCCTAACAAGGCAGATACGCAGTATTTT. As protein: CASSTPNKADTQYF. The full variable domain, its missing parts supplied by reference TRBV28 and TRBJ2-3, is DVKVTQSSRYLVKRTGEKVFLECVQDMDHENMFWYRQDPGLGLRLIYFSYDVKMKEKGDIPEGYSVSREKKERFSLILESASTNQTSMYLCASSTPNKADTQYFGPGTRLTVL.

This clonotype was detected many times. CDR3 bases: TGTGCCAGCAGTTACTCCCCGACTTTGAACACTGAAGCTTTCTTT. Translating it yields CASSYSPTLNTEAFF. The chain employs TRBV6-5 and TRBJ1-1; D is uncertain. Germline CDR1 and CDR2: MNHEY and SVGAGI. This CDR3 contains 15 residues. Trimming left V 0 bases short and J 0 bases short, with 8 bases between.

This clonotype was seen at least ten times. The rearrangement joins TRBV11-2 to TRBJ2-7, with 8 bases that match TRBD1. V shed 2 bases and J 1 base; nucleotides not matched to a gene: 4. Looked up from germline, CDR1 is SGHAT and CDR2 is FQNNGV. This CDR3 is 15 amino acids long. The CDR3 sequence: CASSLTTGESYEQYF. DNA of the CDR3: TGTGCCAGCAGCTTAACGACAGGGGAGTCCTACGAGCAGTACTTC.

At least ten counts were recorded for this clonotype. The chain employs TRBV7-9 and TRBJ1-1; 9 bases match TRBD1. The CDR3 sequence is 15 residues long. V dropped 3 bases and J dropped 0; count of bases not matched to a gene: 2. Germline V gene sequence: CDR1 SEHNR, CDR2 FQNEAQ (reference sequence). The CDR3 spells CASSFRQGVNTEAFF. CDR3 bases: TGTGCCAGCAGCTTTCGACAGGGGGTGAACACTGAAGCTTTCTTT. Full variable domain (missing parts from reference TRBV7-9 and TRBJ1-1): DTGVSQNPRHKITKRGQNVTFRCDPISEHNRLYWYRQTLGQGPEFLTYFQNEAQLEKSRLLSDRFSAERPKGSFSTLEIQRTEQGDSAMYLCASSFRQGVNTEAFFGQGTRLTVV.

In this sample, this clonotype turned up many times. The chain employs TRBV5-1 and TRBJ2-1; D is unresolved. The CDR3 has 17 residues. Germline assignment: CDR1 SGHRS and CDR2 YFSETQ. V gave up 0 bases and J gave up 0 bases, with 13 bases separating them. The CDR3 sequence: CASSLVPASSSYNEQFF. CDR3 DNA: TGCGCCAGCAGCTTGGTCCCAGCCTCAAGCTCCTACAATGAGCAGTTCTTC.

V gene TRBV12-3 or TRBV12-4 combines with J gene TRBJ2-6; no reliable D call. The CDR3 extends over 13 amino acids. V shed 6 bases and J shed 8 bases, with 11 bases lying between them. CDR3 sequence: CASSLSWTNVLTF. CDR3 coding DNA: TGTGCCAGCAGCCTCAGTTGGACCAACGTCCTGACTTTC.

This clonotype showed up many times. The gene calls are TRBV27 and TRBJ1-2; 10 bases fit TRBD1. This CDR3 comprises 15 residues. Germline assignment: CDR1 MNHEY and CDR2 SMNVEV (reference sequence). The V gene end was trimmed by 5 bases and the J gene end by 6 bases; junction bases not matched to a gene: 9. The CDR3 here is CASSLRTGGVDGYTF. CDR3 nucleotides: TGTGCCAGCAGTCTGAGGACAGGGGGAGTGGATGGCTACACCTTC.

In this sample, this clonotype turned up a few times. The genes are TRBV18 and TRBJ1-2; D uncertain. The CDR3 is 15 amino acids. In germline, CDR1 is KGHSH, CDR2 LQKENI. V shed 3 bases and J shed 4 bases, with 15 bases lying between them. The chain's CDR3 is CASSPTPTEPYGYTF. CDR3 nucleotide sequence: TGTGCCAGCTCACCTACCCCCACAGAACCCTATGGCTACACCTTC.

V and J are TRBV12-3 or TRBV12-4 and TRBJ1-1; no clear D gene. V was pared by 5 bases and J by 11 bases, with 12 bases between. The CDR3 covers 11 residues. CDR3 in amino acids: CASSIEGGAFF. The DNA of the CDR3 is TGTGCCAGCAGTATAGAGGGTGGCGCTTTCTTT.

Here the CDR3 reads CASSTSGQGLKDTGELFF. CDR3 DNA sequence: TGTGCCAGTAGTACGTCGGGACAGGGGTTAAAGGACACCGGGGAGCTGTTTTTT. V gene TRBV19 combines with J gene TRBJ2-2; 10 bases match TRBD1. The CDR3 covers 18 residues. Germline CDR1 is LNHDA and CDR2 is SQIVND (reference sequence). V shed 4 bases, J shed 3 bases, and the junction held 11 bases outside the gene matches.

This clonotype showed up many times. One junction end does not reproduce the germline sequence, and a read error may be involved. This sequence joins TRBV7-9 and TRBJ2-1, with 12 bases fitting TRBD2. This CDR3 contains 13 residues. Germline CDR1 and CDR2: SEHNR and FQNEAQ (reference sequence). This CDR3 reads CTLAGGPRGEQFF. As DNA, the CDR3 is TGCACTCTAGCGGGGGGGCCGCGGGGCGAGCAGTTCTTC.

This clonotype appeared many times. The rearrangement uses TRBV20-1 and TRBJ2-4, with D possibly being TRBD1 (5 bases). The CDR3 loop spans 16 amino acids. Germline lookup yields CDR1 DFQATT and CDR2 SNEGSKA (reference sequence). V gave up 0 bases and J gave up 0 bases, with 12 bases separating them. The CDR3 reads CSARDGAGQAKNIQYF. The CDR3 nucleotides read TGCAGTGCTAGAGATGGGGCAGGGCAAGCCAAAAACATTCAGTACTTC.

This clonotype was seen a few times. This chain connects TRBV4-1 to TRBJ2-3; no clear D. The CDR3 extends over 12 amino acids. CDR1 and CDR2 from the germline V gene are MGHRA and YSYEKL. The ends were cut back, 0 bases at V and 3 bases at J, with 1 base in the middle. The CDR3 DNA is TGCGCCAGCAGCCAAGAAACAGATACGCAGTATTTT. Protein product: CASSQETDTQYF.

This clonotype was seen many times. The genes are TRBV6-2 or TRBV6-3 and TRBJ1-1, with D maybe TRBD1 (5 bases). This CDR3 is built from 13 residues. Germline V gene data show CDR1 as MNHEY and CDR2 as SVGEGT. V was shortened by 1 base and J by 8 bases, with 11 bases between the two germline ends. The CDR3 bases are TGTGCCAGCAGTTACTTGGCAGGGACGGAAGCTTTCTTT. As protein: CASSYLAGTEAFF.

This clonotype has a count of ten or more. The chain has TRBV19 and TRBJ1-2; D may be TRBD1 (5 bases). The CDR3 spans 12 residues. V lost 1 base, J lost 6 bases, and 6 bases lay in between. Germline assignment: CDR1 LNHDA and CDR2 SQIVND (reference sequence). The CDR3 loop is CASSIGGDGYTF. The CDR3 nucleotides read TGTGCCAGTAGTATAGGAGGGGATGGCTACACCTTC.

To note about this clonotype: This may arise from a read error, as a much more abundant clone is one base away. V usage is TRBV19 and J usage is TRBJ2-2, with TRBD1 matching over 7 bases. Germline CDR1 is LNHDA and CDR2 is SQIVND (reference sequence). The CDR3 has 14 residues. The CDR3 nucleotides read TGTGCCGGTAGCACAGCAGGGGGCACCGGGGAGCTGTTTTTT. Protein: CAGSTAGGTGELFF.

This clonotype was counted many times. This chain's CDR3 is CASRATQGYEQYF. CDR3 sequence (DNA): TGTGCCAGCAGGGCTACTCAGGGTTACGAGCAGTACTTC. V and J are TRBV6-1 and TRBJ2-7, with D possibly being TRBD1 (5 bases). CDR3 length: 13 residues. The V gene lost 6 bases and the J gene lost 4 bases, with 13 bases spanning the gap. Per germline, CDR1 MNHNS and CDR2 SASEGT.